This record covers a single T cell receptor beta chain. Its antigen is as yet unknown. This sample stems from a study of blood T cells in healthy people across ages. Trimming shortened V by 1 base and J by 5 bases, and 17 bases separated the two germline ends. Germline V lookup: CDR1 MGHRA, CDR2 YSYEKL. The CDR3 is 16 residues long. Through a sample-barcoded 5' primer and a J-beta primer mix, a second PCR was run for roughly 6 to 11 cycles. Template switching added a 12-random-nucleotide identifier to every cDNA molecule. TCRdb used MiXCR to reprocess the 5' RACE reads, holding one entry per CDR3 protein. This sample has about 640,000 distinct CDR3 sequences, with about 28% found just once. Whole-study findings and limits: Naive and antigen-experienced cells were not separated, limiting conclusive comparison.

V usage is TRBV4-1 and J usage is TRBJ2-5; possibly TRBD2 for D (6 bases). The source of this sequence is a woman aged 80 or over in good health. The sequencing sample was made of blood. The CDR3 reads CASSQGAGPRLETQYF. The CDR3 DNA reads TGCGCCAGCAGCCAAGGCGCGGGGCCTCGGCTGGAGACCCAGTACTTC.